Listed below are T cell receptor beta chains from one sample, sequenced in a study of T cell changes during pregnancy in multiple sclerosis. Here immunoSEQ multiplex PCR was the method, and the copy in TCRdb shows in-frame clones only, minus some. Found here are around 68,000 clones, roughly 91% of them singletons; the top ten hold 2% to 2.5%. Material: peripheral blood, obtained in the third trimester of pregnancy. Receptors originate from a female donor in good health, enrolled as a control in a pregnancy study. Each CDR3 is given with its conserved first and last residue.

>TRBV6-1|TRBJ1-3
CASSEGSGVGGNTIYF
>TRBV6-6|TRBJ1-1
CASSYGRTVTEAFF
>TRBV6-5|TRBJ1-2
CASSQGQGSSGYTF
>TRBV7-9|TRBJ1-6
CASSGALGDVGNSPLHF
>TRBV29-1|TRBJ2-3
CSVGLADSSPYF
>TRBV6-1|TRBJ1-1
CASSAVEGTEAFF
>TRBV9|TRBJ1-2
CASSVAGFGGYTF
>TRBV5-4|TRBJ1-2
CASSLESPRPGGYTF
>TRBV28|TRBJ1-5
CASIPGGANQPQHF
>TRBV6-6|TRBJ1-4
CASREPGQVNEKLFF
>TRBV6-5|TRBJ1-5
CASSEQGWQPQHF
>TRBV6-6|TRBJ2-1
CASSPGSGYAEQFF
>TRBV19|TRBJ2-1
CASWSSPYNEQFF
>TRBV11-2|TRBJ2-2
CASSRDFNTGELFF
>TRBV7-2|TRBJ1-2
CASIEGTGIANYGYTF
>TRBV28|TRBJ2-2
CASSLFQENTGELFF
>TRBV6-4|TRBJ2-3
CASSETGGGTDTQYF
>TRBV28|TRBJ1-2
CASSPQGTGPYGYTF
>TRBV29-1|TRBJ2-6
CSVVSGSGANVLTF
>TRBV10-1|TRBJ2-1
CASSAGIGTSKGGKFF
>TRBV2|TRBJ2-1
CASSGRGGPKEVF
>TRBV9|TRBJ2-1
CASSVGWRTYNEQFF
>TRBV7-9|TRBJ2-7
CASSPELAGGIYEQYF
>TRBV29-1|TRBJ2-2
CSVEPGNTGELFF
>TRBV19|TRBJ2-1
CASSKDRGYYNEQFF
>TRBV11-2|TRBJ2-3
CASSSKTSSTDTQYF
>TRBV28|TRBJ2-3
CASSPGGATTDTQYF
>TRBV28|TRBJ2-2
CASSLLFRGTGELFF
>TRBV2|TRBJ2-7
CASSEIQGGAEQYF
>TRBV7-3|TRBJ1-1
CASSLNAGLEAFF
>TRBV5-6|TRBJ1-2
CASSYDSDYGYTF
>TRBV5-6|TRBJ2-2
CASIIAGGHTGELFF
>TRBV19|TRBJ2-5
CASSIGFGTGGTQYF
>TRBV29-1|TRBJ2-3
CSVEGQGTDTQYF
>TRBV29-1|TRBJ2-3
CSVAPRASFTDTQYF
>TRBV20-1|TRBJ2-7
CSASGGSQYF
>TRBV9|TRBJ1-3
CASSEQGHGNTIYF
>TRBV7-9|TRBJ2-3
CASSWAGTDTQYF
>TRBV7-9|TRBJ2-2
CASFVGTGWTGELFF
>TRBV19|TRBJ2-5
CASTGEETQYF